The 4 T cell receptor beta chains presented below share a single source sample, sequenced in a study of blood T cell repertoires in COVID-19. Produced via immunoSEQ multiplex PCR; TCRdb's table is partial and in-frame only. The sample has around 220,000 clones, around 87% seen once. The source material was peripheral blood. Receptors originate from a woman aged 45-60 years with COVID-19, enrolled during active disease.

The CDR3 here is CASSSYSSGGTDTQYF. CDR3 in DNA: TGTGCCAGCAGCTCCTACTCTAGCGGGGGAACAGATACGCAGTATTTT. This chain joins TRBV11-3 and TRBJ2-3, with 10 nucleotides matching TRBD2. This CDR3 comprises 16 residues. V was clipped by 4 bases and J by 3 bases; unmatched bases: 7. Germline-derived CDR1 and CDR2 are SGHNT and YENEEA.

The J gene is TRBJ2-5, the V gene TRBV5-4; the match to TRBD1 covers 7 bases. CDR3 length equals 15 residues. Looked up from germline, CDR1 is SGHNT and CDR2 is YYREEE (reference sequence). Germline trimming cut 1 base from V and 4 bases from J; bases unmatched to any gene: 7. In nucleotides, the CDR3 is TGTGCCAGCAGCTTGTCAAAGACAGGGACAGAGACCCAGTACTTC. Translated: CASSLSKTGTETQYF.

The rearrangement joins TRBV19 to TRBJ1-1; TRBD1 matches 7 bases. Germline V gene sequence: CDR1 LNHDA, CDR2 SQIVND (reference sequence). J gave up 3 bases and V 5 bases, and 12 bases lay outside the gene matches. This CDR3 comprises 16 residues. In DNA form, the CDR3 reads TGTGCCAGTAGTTGGGAAAGGGGGCGCCTGGACACTGAAGCTTTCTTT. This gives the protein CASSWERGRLDTEAFF.

This chain uses TRBV7-9 with TRBJ2-7; tentative D call: TRBD1 (5 bases). This CDR3 comprises 13 residues. Germline CDR1 and CDR2: SEHNR and FQNEAQ (reference sequence). With 7 bases removed from V and 5 bases from J, the gap between germline ends came to 15 bases. CDR3 protein: CASILRVSNEQYV. The CDR3 DNA is TGTGCCAGCATACTCAGGGTTTCCAACGAGCAGTACGTC.